This T cell receptor (beta chain) was sequenced during a study of long-term antiretroviral therapy in people with HIV. The wider study: About a decade before 2015, the earliest samples were taken when ART was typically delayed.

CDR3 length: 16 residues. V lost 2 bases to trimming and J lost 0 bases; unmatched junction nucleotides: 5. The germline V gene has CDR1 LGHNA and CDR2 YNFKEQ. Sequencing relied on immunoSEQ assay v3.0, run at survey level. TCRdb keeps only in-frame clones here, not all; method: immunoSEQ multiplex PCR. The table shows under 30,000 clones, with nearly 95% occurring only once. This TCR was recovered from a young man with HIV. The chain combines TRBV4-2 with TRBJ2-3; 7 bases map to TRBD2. The specimen comprised unsorted PBMCs, sampled roughly 6.3 years after starting antiretroviral therapy. The CDR3 DNA is TGTGCCAGCAGCCAAACGGGACTACTTAGCACAGATACGCAGTATTTT. This translates into CASSQTGLLSTDTQYF.